The clone carrying this T cell receptor (beta chain) has only a few counts. As yet, its antigen is unknown. Template switching added a universal primer site, and cDNA bore unique molecular identifiers. TCRdb redid the calling of the 5' RACE reads with MiXCR, one entry per CDR3 protein. The sample lists 500,000 or so distinct CDR3 sequences, 13% to 15% seen once, with over 0.5% in the top ten. These data come from a study of identical twins. Study conclusions and caveats: Monozygotic twins shared more out-of-frame TCR alpha than recombination models predicted. Diverse VJ usage suggested most zero-insertion clonotypes were not invariant T cells.

All donors were healthy Caucasians. CDR1 and CDR2 (germline): KGHDR, SFDVKD. V shed 1 base, J shed 3 bases, and the junction held 3 bases outside the gene matches. The CDR3 has 16 residues. These data were likewise used in another study, on yellow fever vaccine responses in identical twins.

The specimen sequenced was CD4+ T cells sorted from blood. The TCR was taken from a woman aged 18-35 years in good health. The V gene is TRBV24-1, the J gene TRBJ2-1; 9 bases fit TRBD2. The CDR3 here is CATSDLGGGDYNEQFF. CDR3 DNA: TGTGCCACCAGTGATTTAGGCGGGGGGGACTACAATGAGCAGTTCTTC.